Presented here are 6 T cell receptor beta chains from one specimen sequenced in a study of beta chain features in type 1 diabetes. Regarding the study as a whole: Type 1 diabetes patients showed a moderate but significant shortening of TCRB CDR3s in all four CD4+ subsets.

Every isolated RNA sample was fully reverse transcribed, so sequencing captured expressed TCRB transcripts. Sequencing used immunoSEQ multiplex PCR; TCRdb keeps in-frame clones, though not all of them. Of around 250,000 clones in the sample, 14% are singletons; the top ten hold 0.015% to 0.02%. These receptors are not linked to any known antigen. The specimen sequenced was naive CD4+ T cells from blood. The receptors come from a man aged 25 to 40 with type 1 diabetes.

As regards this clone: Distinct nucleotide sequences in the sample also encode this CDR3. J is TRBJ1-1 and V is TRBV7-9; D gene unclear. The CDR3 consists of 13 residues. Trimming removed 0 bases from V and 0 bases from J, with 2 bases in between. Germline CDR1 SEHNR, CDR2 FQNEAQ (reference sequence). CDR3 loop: CASSLAMNTEAFF. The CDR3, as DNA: TGTGCCAGCAGCTTAGCTATGAACACTGAAGCTTTCTTT.

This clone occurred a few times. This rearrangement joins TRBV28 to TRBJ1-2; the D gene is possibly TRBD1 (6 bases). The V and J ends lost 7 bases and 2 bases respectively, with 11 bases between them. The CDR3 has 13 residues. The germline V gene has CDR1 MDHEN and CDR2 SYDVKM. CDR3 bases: TGTGCCAGCAAGGTCGGGACAAACTATGGCTACACCTTC. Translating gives CASKVGTNYGYTF.

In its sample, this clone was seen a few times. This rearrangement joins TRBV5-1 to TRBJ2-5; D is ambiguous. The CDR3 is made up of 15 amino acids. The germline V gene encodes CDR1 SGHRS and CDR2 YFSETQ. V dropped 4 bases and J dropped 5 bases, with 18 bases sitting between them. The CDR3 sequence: CASSLNGQIFETQYF. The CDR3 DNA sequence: TGCGCCAGCAGCCTGAATGGGCAGATTTTTGAGACCCAGTACTTC.

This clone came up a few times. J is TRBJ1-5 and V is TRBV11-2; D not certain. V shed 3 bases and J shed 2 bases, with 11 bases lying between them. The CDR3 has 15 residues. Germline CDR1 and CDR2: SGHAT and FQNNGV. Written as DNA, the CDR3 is TGTGCCAGCAGCTTCGGCAGGATGGGCAATCAGCCCCAGCATTTT. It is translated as CASSFGRMGNQPQHF.

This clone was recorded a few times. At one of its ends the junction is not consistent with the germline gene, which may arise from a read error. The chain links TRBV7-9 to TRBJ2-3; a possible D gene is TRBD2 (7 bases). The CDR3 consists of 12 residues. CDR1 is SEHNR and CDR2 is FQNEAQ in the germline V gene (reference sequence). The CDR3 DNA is TGTGCCAGCAGCTCCATCGGGGGGCAGCCGTCTTTT. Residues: CASSSIGGQPSF.

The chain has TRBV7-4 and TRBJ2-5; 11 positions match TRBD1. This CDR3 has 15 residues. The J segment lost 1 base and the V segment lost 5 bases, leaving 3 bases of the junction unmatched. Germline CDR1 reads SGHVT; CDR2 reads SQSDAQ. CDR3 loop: CASSRTGGGQETQYF. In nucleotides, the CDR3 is TGTGCCAGCAGCCGGACAGGGGGCGGCCAAGAGACCCAGTACTTC.